Following are 9 T cell receptor beta chains from one sample sequenced in a study of CD8 T cells in ankylosing spondylitis. Antigen specificity for these receptors is unknown. The study, taken as a whole, reports: Seven or eight highly homologous variants made up a TCR beta motif, and this motif appeared characteristic of ankylosing spondylitis blood.

Using its own MiXCR run on the 5' RACE reads, TCRdb lists one record per CDR3 protein. The sample holds under 450,000 distinct CDR3 sequences; 15% to 20% are singletons and the top ten take over 0.9%. The material sequenced was blood, either unsorted or a sorted T cell fraction (not recorded which). All receptors come from a male donor with ankylosing spondylitis.

V is TRBV7-8 and J is TRBJ1-5, with D uncertain. The CDR3 loop spans 15 amino acids. V was cut by 4 bases and J by 0 bases, with 10 bases left in between. CDR1 SGHVS and CDR2 FQNEAQ come from the germline V gene. Here the CDR3 DNA reads TGTGCCAGCAGCTCTCGTGGGGATAGCAATCAGCCCCAGCATTTT. It translates to CASSSRGDSNQPQHF.

Here the CDR3 reads CASSIGIAGQGAGNEQFF. The CDR3 DNA sequence: TGTGCCAGTAGTATAGGAATCGCGGGACAGGGGGCCGGCAATGAGCAGTTCTTC. V and J are TRBV19 and TRBJ2-1; 12 bases align to TRBD1. Germline CDR1 LNHDA, CDR2 SQIVND (reference sequence). V shed 1 base, J shed 6 bases, and the junction held 10 bases outside the gene matches. CDR3 length: 18 residues.

In this sample, this clonotype turned up a few times. The chain is built from TRBV7-7 and TRBJ2-5; weak D call: TRBD2 (6 bases). The CDR3 has 13 amino acids. Trimming cost V 5 bases and J 4 bases, with 11 bases left between them. CDR1 is SSHAT and CDR2 is FNYEAQ in the germline V gene (reference sequence). This CDR3 is CASSRTNGETQYF. CDR3 DNA: TGTGCCAGCAGCAGGACTAACGGAGAGACCCAGTACTTC.

This chain joins TRBV2 and TRBJ2-5; D is ambiguous. Looked up from germline, CDR1 is SNHLY and CDR2 is FYNNEI. CDR3 length: 12 amino acids. Trimming removed 2 bases at V and 4 bases at J, with 5 bases between. This CDR3 reads CASSEIRETQYF. Here the CDR3 DNA reads TGTGCCAGCAGTGAAATTCGAGAGACCCAGTACTTC. The full variable domain, with the rest looked up from reference TRBV2 and TRBJ2-5, is EPEVTQTPSHQVTQMGQEVILRCVPISNHLYFYWYRQILGQKVEFLVSFYNNEISEKSEIFDDQFSVERPDGSNFTLKIRSTKLEDSAMYFCASSEIRETQYFGPGTRLLVL.

The rearrangement links TRBV20-1 to TRBJ2-1; TRBD2 matches 13 bases. The CDR3 length is 15 residues. Trimming cost V 6 bases and J 4 bases; bases outside gene matches: 6. Looked up from germline, CDR1 is DFQATT and CDR2 is SNEGSKA (reference sequence). The DNA of the CDR3 is TGCAGTGCGGGGGGACTAGCGGGAATTTACAATGAGCAGTTCTTC. This encodes CSAGGLAGIYNEQFF.

In this sample, this clonotype turned up a few times. The chain combines TRBV7-2 with TRBJ1-2, with D perhaps matching TRBD1 (5 bases). The germline V and J ends were trimmed by 2 bases and 5 bases, with 15 bases remaining between them. Germline V lookup: CDR1 SGHTA, CDR2 FQGNSA. This CDR3 region has 15 residues. Here the CDR3 DNA reads TGTGCCAGCAGCTTATCCGTGACAGCGGCATATGGCTACACCTTC. Its translation is CASSLSVTAAYGYTF.

The J gene is TRBJ1-4, the V gene TRBV24-1, with 7 nucleotides matching TRBD1. Per the germline V gene, CDR1 is KGHDR and CDR2 is SFDVKD. The length of the CDR3 is 15 residues. With V trimmed by 4 bases and J by 8 bases, 9 bases remained unmatched. In nucleotides, the CDR3 is TGTGCCACCAGTGACTCCGGGACAGCAGGCGAAAAACTGTTTTTT. Its protein product is CATSDSGTAGEKLFF.

This clonotype has ten or more counts. This chain joins TRBV20-1 and TRBJ2-5, with TRBD1 matching 9 bases. Unmatched junction bases numbered 5, after V lost 1 base and J lost 5 bases. Germline assignment: CDR1 DFQATT and CDR2 SNEGSKA (reference sequence). This CDR3 is 14 amino acids long. CDR3 residues: CSARVGTGFETQYF. The DNA of the CDR3 is TGCAGTGCTAGAGTCGGGACAGGGTTTGAGACCCAGTACTTC.

The chain joins TRBV5-4 to TRBJ1-1; possibly TRBD1 for D (5 bases). The CDR3 extends over 15 amino acids. The germline V and J ends were trimmed by 0 bases and 2 bases, with 11 bases remaining between them. Germline values: CDR1 SGHNT, CDR2 YYREEE (reference sequence). The CDR3: CASSLGAGFNTEAFF. The CDR3 bases are TGTGCCAGCAGCTTGGGGGCAGGGTTTAACACTGAAGCTTTCTTT. The full variable domain, with the rest looked up from reference TRBV5-4 and TRBJ1-1, is ETGVTQSPTHLIKTRGQQVTLRCSSQSGHNTVSWYQQALGQGPQFIFQYYREEENGRGNFPPRFSGLQFPNYSSELNVNALELDDSALYLCASSLGAGFNTEAFFGQGTRLTVV.